This TCR beta chain was observed in a study of OX40 agonist ivuxolimab in advanced cancers. Overall study context: Dose-escalation patients suffered from hepatocellular carcinoma, melanoma, renal cell or head and neck cancer.

The data were produced by immunoSEQ multiplex PCR, yet TCRdb's version contains in-frame clones alone and is incomplete. Of around 74,000 clones in the sample, 80% to 95% were seen once. Points from the study as a whole: Patients with a partial response at 0.1-3.0 mg/kg had among the lowest clonal expansion.

Sampling of blood occurred at baseline, cycle 4 day 1, and cycle 7 day 1. Deletions cut 1 base from V and 4 bases from J, with 21 bases between. In germline, CDR1 is SGHRS, CDR2 YFSETQ. This CDR3 has 18 residues. In its sample, this clone was seen once. Its antigen is undetermined. Here the sequenced sample was CD4+ or CD8+ T cells sorted from blood, taken in a trial of the OX40 agonist ivuxolimab. This sequence was found in an adult with an advanced solid tumor such as melanoma, head and neck, liver or kidney cancer. J is TRBJ2-1 and V is TRBV5-1; possibly TRBD2 for D (7 bases). CDR3 sequence: CASSLFGGANSPYNEQFF. The DNA for the CDR3 is TGCGCCAGCAGCTTGTTTGGGGGGGCTAATTCACCTTACAATGAGCAGTTCTTC.